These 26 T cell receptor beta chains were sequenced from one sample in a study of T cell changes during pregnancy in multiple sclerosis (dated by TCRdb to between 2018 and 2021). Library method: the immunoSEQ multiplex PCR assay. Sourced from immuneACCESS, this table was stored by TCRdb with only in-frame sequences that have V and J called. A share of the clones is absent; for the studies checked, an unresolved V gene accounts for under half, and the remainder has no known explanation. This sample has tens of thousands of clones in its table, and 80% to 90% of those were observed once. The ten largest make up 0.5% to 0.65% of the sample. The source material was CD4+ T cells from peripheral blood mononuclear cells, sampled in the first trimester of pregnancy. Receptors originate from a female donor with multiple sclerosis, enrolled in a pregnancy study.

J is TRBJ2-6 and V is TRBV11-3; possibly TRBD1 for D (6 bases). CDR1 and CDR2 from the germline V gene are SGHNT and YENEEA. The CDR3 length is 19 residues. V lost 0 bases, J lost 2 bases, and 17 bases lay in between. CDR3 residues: CASSLDSTGYLPGANVLTF. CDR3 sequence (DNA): TGTGCCAGCAGCTTAGATTCAACAGGGTACCTACCTGGGGCCAACGTCCTGACTTTC.

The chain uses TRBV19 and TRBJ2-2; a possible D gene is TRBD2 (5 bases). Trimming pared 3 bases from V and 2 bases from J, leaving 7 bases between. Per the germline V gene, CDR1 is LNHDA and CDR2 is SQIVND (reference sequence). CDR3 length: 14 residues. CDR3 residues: CASSMGVNTGELFF. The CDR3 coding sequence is TGTGCCAGTAGTATGGGAGTTAACACCGGGGAGCTGTTTTTT. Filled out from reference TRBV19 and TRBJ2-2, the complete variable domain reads DGGITQSPKYLFRKEGQNVTLSCEQNLNHDAMYWYRQDPGQGLRLIYYSQIVNDFQKGDIAEGYSVSREKKESFPLTVTSAQKNPTAFYLCASSMGVNTGELFFGEGSRLTVL.

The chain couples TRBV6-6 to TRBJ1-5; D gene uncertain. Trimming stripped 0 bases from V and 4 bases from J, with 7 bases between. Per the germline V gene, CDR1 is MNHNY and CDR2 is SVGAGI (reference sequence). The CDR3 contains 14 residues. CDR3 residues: CASSYSPTNQPQHF. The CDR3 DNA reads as TGTGCCAGCAGTTACTCCCCTACTAATCAGCCCCAGCATTTT.

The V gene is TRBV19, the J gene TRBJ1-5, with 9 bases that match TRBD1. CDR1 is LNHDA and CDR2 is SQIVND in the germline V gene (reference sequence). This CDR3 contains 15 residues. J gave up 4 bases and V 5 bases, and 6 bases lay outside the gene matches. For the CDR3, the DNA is TGTGCCAGTAGTCCCCGGGACAGGGATAATCAGCCCCAGCATTTT. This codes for CASSPRDRDNQPQHF.

The CDR3 spells CASSQSTGTETQYF. CDR3 in DNA: TGTGCCAGCAGCCAGTCGACAGGGACAGAGACCCAGTACTTC. The chain joins TRBV4-2 to TRBJ2-5; 7 bases line up with TRBD1. J gave up 4 bases and V 3 bases, and 5 bases lay outside the gene matches. CDR3 length equals 14 residues. The germline V gene has CDR1 LGHNA and CDR2 YNFKEQ.

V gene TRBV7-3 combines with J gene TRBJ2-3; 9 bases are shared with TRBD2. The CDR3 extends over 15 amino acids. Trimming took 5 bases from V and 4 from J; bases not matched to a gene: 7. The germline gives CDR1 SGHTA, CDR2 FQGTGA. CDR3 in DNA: TGTGCCAGCAGCCCCGCCGGCGGGAGGGCAGATACGCAGTATTTT. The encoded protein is CASSPAGGRADTQYF.

In DNA, the CDR3 is TGTGCCAGCACGTACAGCCTCAGCAATCAGCCCCAGCATTTT. It is translated as CASTYSLSNQPQHF. V and J are TRBV28 and TRBJ1-5; unclear D gene. CDR1 is MDHEN and CDR2 is SYDVKM in the germline V gene. The CDR3 is 14 residues long. The V end lost 7 bases, the J end lost 1 base, and 11 bases lay between the germline ends.

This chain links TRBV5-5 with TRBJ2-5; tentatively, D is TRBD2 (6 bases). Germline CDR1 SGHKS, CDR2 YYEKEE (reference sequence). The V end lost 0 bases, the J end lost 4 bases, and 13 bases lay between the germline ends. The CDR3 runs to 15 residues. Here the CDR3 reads CASSLVVGGGETQYF. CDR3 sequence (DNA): TGTGCCAGCAGCTTGGTGGTGGGGGGAGGAGAGACCCAGTACTTC.

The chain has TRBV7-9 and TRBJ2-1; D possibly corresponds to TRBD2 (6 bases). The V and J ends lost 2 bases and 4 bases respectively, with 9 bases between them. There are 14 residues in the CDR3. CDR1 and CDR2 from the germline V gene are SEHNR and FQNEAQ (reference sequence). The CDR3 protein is CASSLRGRYNEQFF. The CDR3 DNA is TGTGCCAGCAGCTTACGGGGGAGATACAATGAGCAGTTCTTC.

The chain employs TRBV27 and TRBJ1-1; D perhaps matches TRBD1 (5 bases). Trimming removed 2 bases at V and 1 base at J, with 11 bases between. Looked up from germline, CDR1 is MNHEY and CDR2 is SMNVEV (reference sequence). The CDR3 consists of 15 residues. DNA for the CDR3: TGTGCCAGCAGTTTACAGGGCGTAGGGAACACTGAAGCTTTCTTT. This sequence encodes CASSLQGVGNTEAFF.

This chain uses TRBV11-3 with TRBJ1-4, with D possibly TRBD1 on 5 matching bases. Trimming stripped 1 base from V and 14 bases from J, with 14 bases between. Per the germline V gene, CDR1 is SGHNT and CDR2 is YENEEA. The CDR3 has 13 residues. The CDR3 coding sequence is TGTGCCAGCAGCTTAGCGGCGGGCCGGGGGCTGTTTTTT. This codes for CASSLAAGRGLFF.

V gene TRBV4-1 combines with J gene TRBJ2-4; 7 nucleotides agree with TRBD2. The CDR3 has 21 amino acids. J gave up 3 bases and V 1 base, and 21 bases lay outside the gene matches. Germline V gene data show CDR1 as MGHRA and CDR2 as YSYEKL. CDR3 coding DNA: TGCGCCAGCAGCCAAGTCGATGTCTCAAGGCTAGCGGAGGCGGGCAAAAACATTCAGTACTTC. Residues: CASSQVDVSRLAEAGKNIQYF.

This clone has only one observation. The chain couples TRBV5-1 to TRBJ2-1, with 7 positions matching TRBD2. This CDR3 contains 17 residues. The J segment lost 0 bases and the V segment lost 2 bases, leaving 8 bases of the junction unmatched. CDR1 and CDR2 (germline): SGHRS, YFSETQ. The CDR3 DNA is TGCGCCAGCAGCTTAGGGACTACGCGAAGCTCCTACAATGAGCAGTTCTTC. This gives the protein CASSLGTTRSSYNEQFF.

CDR3 amino acids: CASRGVGREKLFF. The CDR3 DNA sequence: TGTGCCAGCCGTGGGGTGGGGAGAGAAAAACTGTTTTTT. This chain uses TRBV6-5 with TRBJ1-4; unclear D gene. This CDR3 comprises 13 residues. Germline V gene data show CDR1 as MNHEY and CDR2 as SVGAGI. V was shortened by 8 bases and J by 8 bases, with 15 bases between the two germline ends.

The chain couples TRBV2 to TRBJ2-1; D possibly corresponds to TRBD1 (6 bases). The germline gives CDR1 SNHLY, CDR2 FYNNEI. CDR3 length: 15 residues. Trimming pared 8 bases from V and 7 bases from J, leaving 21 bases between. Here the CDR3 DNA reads TGTGCCAGCCAGGTACAGGGAGTCAACATGAATGAGCAGTTCTTC. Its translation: CASQVQGVNMNEQFF.

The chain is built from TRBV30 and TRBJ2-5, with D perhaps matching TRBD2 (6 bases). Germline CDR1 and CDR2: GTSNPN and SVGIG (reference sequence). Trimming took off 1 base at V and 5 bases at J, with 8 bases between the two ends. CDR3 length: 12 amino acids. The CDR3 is CAWSGGTETQYF. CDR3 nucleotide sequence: TGTGCCTGGAGTGGCGGGACGGAGACCCAGTACTTC. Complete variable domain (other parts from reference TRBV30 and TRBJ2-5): SQTIHQWPATLVQPVGSPLSLECTVEGTSNPNLYWYRQAAGRGLQLLFYSVGIGQISSEVPQNLSASRPQDRQFILSSKKLLLSDSGFYLCAWSGGTETQYFGPGTRLLVL.

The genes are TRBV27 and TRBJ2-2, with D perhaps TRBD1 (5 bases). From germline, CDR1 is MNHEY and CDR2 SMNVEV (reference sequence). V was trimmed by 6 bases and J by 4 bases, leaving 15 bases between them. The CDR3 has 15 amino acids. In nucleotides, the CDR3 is TGTGCCAGCAGCCCCAGGGCTTTGGGCACCGGGGAGCTGTTTTTT. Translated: CASSPRALGTGELFF.

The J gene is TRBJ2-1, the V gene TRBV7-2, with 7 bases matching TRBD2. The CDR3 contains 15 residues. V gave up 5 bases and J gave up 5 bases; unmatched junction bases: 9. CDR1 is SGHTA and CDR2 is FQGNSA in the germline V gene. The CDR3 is CASSLSGKEDNEQFF. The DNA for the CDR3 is TGTGCCAGCAGCCTGAGCGGGAAGGAAGACAATGAGCAGTTCTTC.

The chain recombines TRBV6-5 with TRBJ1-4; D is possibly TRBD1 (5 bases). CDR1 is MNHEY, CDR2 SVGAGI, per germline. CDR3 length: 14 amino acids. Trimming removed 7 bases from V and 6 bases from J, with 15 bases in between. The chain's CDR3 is CASKDTGWDEKLFF. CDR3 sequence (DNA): TGTGCCAGCAAGGATACAGGTTGGGATGAAAAACTGTTTTTT.

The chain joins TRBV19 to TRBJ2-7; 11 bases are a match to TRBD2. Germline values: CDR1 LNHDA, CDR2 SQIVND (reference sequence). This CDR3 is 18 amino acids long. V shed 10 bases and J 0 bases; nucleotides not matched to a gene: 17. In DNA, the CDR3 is TGTGCCACCTCGACGAGGGGACTAGCGGAGAGGTCCTCCTACGAGCAGTACTTC. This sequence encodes CATSTRGLAERSSYEQYF.

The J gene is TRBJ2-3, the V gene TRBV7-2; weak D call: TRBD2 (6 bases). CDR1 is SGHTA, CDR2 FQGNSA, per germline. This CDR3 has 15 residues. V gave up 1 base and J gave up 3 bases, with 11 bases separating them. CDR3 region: CASSLESGLTDTQYF. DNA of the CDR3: TGTGCCAGCAGCTTAGAAAGCGGGTTAACAGATACGCAGTATTTT. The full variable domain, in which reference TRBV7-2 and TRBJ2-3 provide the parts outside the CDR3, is GAGVSQSPSNKVTEKGKDVELRCDPISGHTALYWYRQSLGQGLEFLIYFQGNSAPDKSGLPSDRFSAERTGGSVSTLTIQRTQQEDSAVYLCASSLESGLTDTQYFGPGTRLTVL.

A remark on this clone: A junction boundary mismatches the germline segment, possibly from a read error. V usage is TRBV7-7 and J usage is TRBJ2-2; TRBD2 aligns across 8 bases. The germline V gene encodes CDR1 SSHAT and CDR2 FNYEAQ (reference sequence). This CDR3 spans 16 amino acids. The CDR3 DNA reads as TGTGCTAGCAGCTTCGCCTGGACTAGCAACACCGGGGAGCTGTTTTTT. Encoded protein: CASSFAWTSNTGELFF.

The CDR3 loop is CASNTDRFINYGYTF. CDR3 in DNA: TGTGCCAGCAATACCGACAGGTTTATTAACTATGGCTACACCTTC. The V and J genes are TRBV5-8 and TRBJ1-2; D perhaps matches TRBD1 (6 bases). The V gene lost 6 bases and the J gene lost 1 base, with 16 bases spanning the gap. Germline V gene data show CDR1 as SGHTS and CDR2 as YDEGEE. The CDR3 has 15 residues.

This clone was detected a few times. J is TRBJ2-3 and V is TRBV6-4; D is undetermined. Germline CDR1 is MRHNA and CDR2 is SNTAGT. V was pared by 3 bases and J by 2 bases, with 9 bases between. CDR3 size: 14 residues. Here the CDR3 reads CASSEGPFTDTQYF. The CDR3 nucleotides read TGTGCCAGCAGTGAGGGCCCCTTCACAGATACGCAGTATTTT.

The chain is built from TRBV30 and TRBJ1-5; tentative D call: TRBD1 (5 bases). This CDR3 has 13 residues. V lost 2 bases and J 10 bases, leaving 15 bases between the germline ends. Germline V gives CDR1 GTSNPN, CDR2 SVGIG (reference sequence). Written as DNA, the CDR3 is TGTGCCTGGAGTAAGCAGGGTCTTTACCCCCAGCATTTT. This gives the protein CAWSKQGLYPQHF.

The CDR3 sequence is CASSLLGGGNNEQFF. The CDR3, as DNA: TGTGCCAGCAGCCTACTCGGCGGGGGGAACAATGAGCAGTTCTTC. The chain carries TRBV11-3 and TRBJ2-1; 8 bases match TRBD2. CDR1 is SGHNT and CDR2 is YENEEA in the germline V gene. V shed 5 bases, J shed 5 bases, and the junction held 8 bases outside the gene matches. The CDR3 is 15 amino acids.